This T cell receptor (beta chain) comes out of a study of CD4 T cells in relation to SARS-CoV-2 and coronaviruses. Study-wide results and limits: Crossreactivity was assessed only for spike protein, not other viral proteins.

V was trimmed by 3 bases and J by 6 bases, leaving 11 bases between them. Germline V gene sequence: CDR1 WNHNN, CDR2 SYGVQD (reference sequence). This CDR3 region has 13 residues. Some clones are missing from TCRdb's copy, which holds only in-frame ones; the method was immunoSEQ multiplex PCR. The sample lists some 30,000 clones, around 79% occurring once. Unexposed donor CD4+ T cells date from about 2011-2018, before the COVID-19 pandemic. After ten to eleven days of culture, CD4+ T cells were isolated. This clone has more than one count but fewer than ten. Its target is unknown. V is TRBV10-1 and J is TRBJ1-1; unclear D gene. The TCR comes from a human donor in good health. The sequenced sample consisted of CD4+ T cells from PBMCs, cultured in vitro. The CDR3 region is CASSELRGSEAFF. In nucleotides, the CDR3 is TGCGCCAGCAGTGAACTGCGTGGGTCTGAAGCTTTCTTT.